This T cell receptor (beta chain) comes out of a study of blood T cell repertoires in COVID-19. This CDR3 has 18 residues. The V segment lost 4 bases and the J segment 4 bases; nucleotides outside the gene matches: 13. Germline V CDR1 and CDR2: ENHRY, SYGVKD. Assay: immunoSEQ multiplex PCR; the TCRdb copy retains only in-frame clones and omits some. The table lists approximately 200,000 clones, 75% to 90% of them singletons, with roughly 4.9% in the top ten. This TCR derives from a woman in her 30s who had been exposed to COVID-19. The chain combines TRBV10-3 with TRBJ2-1; 10 nucleotides match TRBD2. The material sequenced was PBMCs or T cells enriched from blood (not recorded which). Here the CDR3 DNA reads TGTGCCATCAGTGTTACTAGCGGGGCACCTCCAGGGTACAATGAGCAGTTCTTC. It translates to CAISVTSGAPPGYNEQFF.